The 9 T cell receptor beta chains presented below share a single source sample, sequenced in a study of response to subunit inactivated influenza vaccine. TCRdb analysed the RT-PCR reads with MiXCR anew, one entry per CDR3 protein. The sample carries hundreds of thousands of distinct CDR3 sequences, approximately 15% recorded once. The material was PBMCs from blood, obtained 14 to 15 days before vaccination. These receptors came from a man aged 45-65 years who received an inactivated influenza vaccine.

This clonotype was observed a few times. The chain combines TRBV7-8 with TRBJ2-6; D unclear. V gave up 1 base and J gave up 3 bases, with 10 bases separating them. The CDR3 runs to 16 residues. Germline lookup yields CDR1 SGHVS and CDR2 FQNEAQ. CDR3 bases: TGTGCCAGCAGCTTAGTATCCGGGTATGGGGCCAACGTCCTGACTTTC. Translation gives CASSLVSGYGANVLTF.

The V and J genes are TRBV6-2 or TRBV6-3 and TRBJ2-5, with D maybe TRBD1 (6 bases). Per germline, CDR1 MNHEY and CDR2 SVGEGT. The V end lost 2 bases, the J end lost 5 bases, and 15 bases lay between the germline ends. The CDR3 contains 15 residues. In DNA, the CDR3 is TGTGCCAGCAGTTACGGGGGCTCTACGGCGGAGACCCAGTACTTC. Translating it yields CASSYGGSTAETQYF.

This clonotype was seen only a few times. This chain links TRBV20-1 with TRBJ2-1; 10 positions agree with TRBD2. Looked up from germline, CDR1 is DFQATT and CDR2 is SNEGSKA (reference sequence). The CDR3 totals 15 residues. Trimming cost V 3 bases and J 4 bases; bases outside gene matches: 6. Here the CDR3 DNA reads TGCAGTGCTAGCCCACTAGCGGGAATATACAATGAGCAGTTCTTC. It codes for CSASPLAGIYNEQFF.

This clonotype has more than one count but fewer than ten. The chain couples TRBV5-6 to TRBJ2-2; weak D call: TRBD2 (7 bases). The CDR3 extends over 16 amino acids. V was clipped by 0 bases and J by 8 bases, with 17 bases between them. The germline CDR1 and CDR2 sequences are SGHDT and YYEEEE. The CDR3 region is CASSLDQTGGSGELFF. DNA for the CDR3: TGTGCCAGCAGCTTGGACCAGACGGGGGGCTCGGGGGAGCTGTTTTTT. Full variable domain (outside the CDR3, taken from reference TRBV5-6 and TRBJ2-2): DAGVTQSPTHLIKTRGQQVTLRCSPKSGHDTVSWYQQALGQGPQFIFQYYEEEERQRGNFPDRFSGHQFPNYSSELNVNALLLGDSALYLCASSLDQTGGSGELFFGEGSRLTVL.

This clonotype was seen a few times. The chain couples TRBV7-2 to TRBJ2-7; D remains unclear. Trimming cost V 4 bases and J 3 bases, with 10 bases left between them. Germline values: CDR1 SGHTA, CDR2 FQGNSA. The CDR3 runs 13 residues. DNA of the CDR3: TGTGCCAGCAGCTCCTCCTTCAACTACGAGCAGTACTTC. It translates to CASSSSFNYEQYF.

This clonotype has only one observation. The CDR3 nucleotides read TGTGCCAGCTCATTACGGAATTCCGGCCATCGATCAGATACGCAGTATTTT. It translates to CASSLRNSGHRSDTQYF. The genes are TRBV18 and TRBJ2-3, with D unclear. Deletions cut 5 bases from V and 4 bases from J, with 22 bases between. The CDR3 is 17 amino acids. From germline, CDR1 is KGHSH and CDR2 LQKENI. Using reference TRBV18 and TRBJ2-3 for the parts outside the CDR3, the full variable domain is NAGVMQNPRHLVRRRGQEARLRCSPMKGHSHVYWYRQLPEEGLKFMVYLQKENIIDESGMPKERFSAEFPKEGPSILRIQQVVRGDSAAYFCASSLRNSGHRSDTQYFGPGTRLTVL.

This chain connects TRBV9 to TRBJ1-3; D is ambiguous. Trimming removed 3 bases from V and 2 bases from J, with 9 bases in between. The germline V gene encodes CDR1 SGDLS and CDR2 YYNGEE. This CDR3 region has 14 residues. CDR3 nucleotides: TGTGCCAGCAGCGGTGCGAGCCCTGGAAACACCATATATTTT. It specifies CASSGASPGNTIYF.

This clonotype was detected many times. V is TRBV14 and J is TRBJ2-1; no clear D. Germline V gene lookup returns CDR1 SGHDN and CDR2 FVKESK. The CDR3 sequence is 12 residues long. V was pared by 1 base and J by 5 bases, with 3 bases between. The CDR3 nucleotides read TGTGCCAGCAGCCAAGCGGACAATGAGCAGTTCTTC. Protein product: CASSQADNEQFF. The full variable domain, in which reference TRBV14 and TRBJ2-1 provide the parts outside the CDR3, is EAGVTQFPSHSVIEKGQTVTLRCDPISGHDNLYWYRRVMGKEIKFLLHFVKESKQDESGMPNNRFLAERTGGTYSTLKVQPAELEDSGVYFCASSQADNEQFFGPGTRLTVL.

The J gene is TRBJ2-7, the V gene TRBV3-1; 8 bases align to TRBD2. With V trimmed by 2 bases and J by 0 bases, 3 bases remained unmatched. CDR3 length: 15 amino acids. In germline, CDR1 is LGHDT, CDR2 YNNKEL (reference sequence). The CDR3 DNA reads as TGTGCCAGCAGCCAAACTAGCGGAAACTCCTACGAGCAGTACTTC. It is translated as CASSQTSGNSYEQYF.